What follows are 15 T cell receptor beta chains derived from one specimen sequenced in a study of T cell repertoires in cytomegalovirus infection. No cognate antigen is known for these TCRs. MiXCR, applied by TCRdb to the reads, yields one record per CDR3 protein. The table records around 900,000 distinct CDR3 sequences, roughly 30% of them present only once. The source material was cultured CD8+ T cells from PBMCs, sampled from culture after CMV antigen stimulation. The receptors shown here come from a human donor in good health (CMV status not recorded). Some clones in this sample may be carry-over from other donors' samples.

This chain links TRBV15 with TRBJ2-7, with D possibly TRBD1 on 6 matching bases. This CDR3 is 15 amino acids long. The V gene lost 3 bases and the J gene lost 0 bases, with 12 bases spanning the gap. Germline-derived CDR1 and CDR2 are LNHNV and YYDKDF (reference sequence). Written as DNA, the CDR3 is TGTGCCACCAGCAGCACCCCGGACAGCTCCTACGAGCAGTACTTC. Its translation: CATSSTPDSSYEQYF.

This clonotype has just a few counts. CDR3 nucleotides: TGTGCCAGCAGCCCAACCAGCGGGGGGGCTGGGTACACAGATACGCAGTATTTT. Its translation: CASSPTSGGAGYTDTQYF. The chain employs TRBV13 and TRBJ2-3, with TRBD2 matching 10 bases. Losses at the gene ends were 5 bases for V and 2 bases for J; bases not matched to a gene: 13. The CDR3 has 18 amino acids. CDR1 and CDR2 (germline): PRHDT, FYEKMQ (reference sequence). Together with reference TRBV13 and TRBJ2-3, the CDR3 gives the full variable domain: AAGVIQSPRHLIKEKRETATLKCYPIPRHDTVYWYQQGPGQDPQFLISFYEKMQSDKGSIPDRFSAQQFSDYHSELNMSSLELGDSALYFCASSPTSGGAGYTDTQYFGPGTRLTVL.

This clonotype was counted many times. The chain combines TRBV7-3 with TRBJ2-3; D remains unclear. Trimming stripped 1 base from V and 0 bases from J, with 14 bases between. This CDR3 is built from 17 residues. CDR1 SGHTA and CDR2 FQGTGA come from the germline V gene. CDR3 DNA: TGTGCCAGCAGCTTAAAAGACCGGTTATCTAGCACAGATACGCAGTATTTT. This gives the protein CASSLKDRLSSTDTQYF.

V and J are TRBV19 and TRBJ1-1; no reliable D call. CDR1 and CDR2 (germline): LNHDA, SQIVND (reference sequence). The ends were cut back, 3 bases at V and 2 bases at J, with 7 bases in the middle. The CDR3 has 13 residues. The DNA for the CDR3 is TGTGCCAGTAGTATGGCTCAAAACACTGAAGCTTTCTTT. This codes for CASSMAQNTEAFF.

This clonotype was detected only a few times. The rearrangement links TRBV7-9 to TRBJ2-5, with 9 nucleotides matching TRBD2. J gave up 1 base and V 5 bases, and 5 bases lay outside the gene matches. The CDR3 length is 15 residues. The germline V gene encodes CDR1 SEHNR and CDR2 FQNEAQ (reference sequence). The chain's CDR3 is CASSGTSRTQETQYF. The CDR3 DNA reads TGTGCCAGCAGCGGGACTAGCAGAACCCAAGAGACCCAGTACTTC.

This chain uses TRBV6-2 or TRBV6-3 with TRBJ2-1; 9 positions agree with TRBD2. V dropped 5 bases and J dropped 8; count of bases not matched to a gene: 7. Germline V gene data show CDR1 as MNHEY and CDR2 as SVGEGT. The CDR3 length is 14 residues. The CDR3 DNA follows: TGTGCCAGCAGTCCCGGACTAGCGCTCGATGAGCAGTTCTTC. This gives the protein CASSPGLALDEQFF.

This chain uses TRBV4-2 with TRBJ1-5, with 7 nucleotides matching TRBD1. Germline CDR1 and CDR2: LGHNA and YNFKEQ. V was pared by 1 base and J by 7 bases, with 13 bases of the junction left unmatched. This CDR3 has 17 amino acids. The CDR3 is CASSQVPGGNPGQPQHF. The CDR3 coding sequence is TGTGCCAGCAGCCAAGTTCCAGGGGGAAATCCGGGACAGCCCCAGCATTTT.

This clonotype was counted between two and nine times. The chain has TRBV20-1 and TRBJ1-1; D is unclear. The V gene's germline CDR1 is DFQATT and CDR2 SNEGSKA (reference sequence). The length of the CDR3 is 10 residues. V lost 6 bases and J 4 bases, leaving 6 bases between the germline ends. This chain's CDR3 is CSAWSTEAFF. CDR3 sequence (DNA): TGCAGTGCATGGTCCACTGAAGCTTTCTTT.

V is TRBV20-1 and J is TRBJ2-3; D ambiguous. The CDR3 spans 17 residues. V lost 1 base to trimming and J lost 0 bases, with 17 bases between them. Germline-derived CDR1 and CDR2 are DFQATT and SNEGSKA (reference sequence). DNA for the CDR3: TGCAGTGCTAGAGTAACCCCAACGGGTTCGAGCACAGATACGCAGTATTTT. Its translation is CSARVTPTGSSTDTQYF.

This chain connects TRBV7-9 to TRBJ2-7; D is unclear. The CDR3 length is 12 residues. CDR1 and CDR2 from the germline V gene are SEHNR and FQNEAQ (reference sequence). V dropped 5 bases and J dropped 12 bases, with 17 bases sitting between them. The CDR3 region has the DNA TGTGCCAGCAGCCAGGATTTCATTCCGTCGTACTTC. It codes for CASSQDFIPSYF.

On this clonotype: Compared with germline, one end of the junction differs, possibly owing to a read error. The CDR3 DNA follows: TGTGCTAGCAGCTCGGACGGTCCCAATCAGCCCCAGCATTTT. Translated: CASSSDGPNQPQHF. The rearrangement uses TRBV7-6 and TRBJ1-5; D is undetermined. CDR1 SGHVS and CDR2 FNYEAQ come from the germline V gene. The CDR3 runs to 14 residues.

The chain combines TRBV29-1 with TRBJ2-5; 11 positions match TRBD2. This CDR3 has 16 amino acids. CDR1 SQVTM and CDR2 ANQGSEA come from the germline V gene. After removal of 0 bases from V and 3 bases from J, the junction contained 6 bases not matched to a gene. The chain's CDR3 is CSVEDPLAGGEETQYF. The DNA of the CDR3 is TGCAGCGTTGAAGATCCCCTAGCGGGGGGCGAAGAGACCCAGTACTTC.

This clonotype was found many times. The chain has TRBV7-2 and TRBJ2-5; D is uncertain. Germline values: CDR1 SGHTA, CDR2 FQGNSA. The CDR3 consists of 14 residues. Trimming cost V 5 bases and J 5 bases, with 15 bases left between them. In DNA form, the CDR3 reads TGTGCCAGCAGCCTCCACTGGAAGCAGGAGACCCAGTACTTC. Protein product: CASSLHWKQETQYF.

V usage is TRBV20-1 and J usage is TRBJ1-1; tentatively, D is TRBD1 (6 bases). Germline V gives CDR1 DFQATT, CDR2 SNEGSKA (reference sequence). The CDR3 has 13 amino acids. The V and J ends lost 1 base and 4 bases respectively, with 10 bases between them. CDR3 loop: CSARGQGTTEAFF. CDR3 nucleotide sequence: TGCAGTGCTAGAGGCCAGGGGACCACTGAAGCTTTCTTT.

Notes on this clonotype: Without the conserved terminal phenylalanine or tryptophan, this CDR3 likely stems from a read error. This chain links TRBV7-3 with TRBJ2-3; the match to TRBD2 covers 7 bases. There are 16 residues in the CDR3. The germline gives CDR1 SGHTA, CDR2 FQGTGA. The trim removed 5 bases at V and 4 bases at J, leaving 12 bases unmatched. CDR3 nucleotides: TGTGCCAGCAGCGACCTGGCGGGGGAGAATCCAGATACGCAGTATTCT. Amino acid sequence: CASSDLAGENPDTQYS.